Following are 8 T cell receptor beta chains from one sample sequenced in a study of identical twins. TCRdb reprocessed the 5' RACE reads with MiXCR, giving one entry per CDR3 protein. Here the sample spans about 690,000 distinct CDR3 sequences, roughly 6% being singletons. Sequenced sample: naive T cells sorted from blood. The receptors were gathered from a man younger than 35 in good health.

This clonotype was detected ten times or more. The chain links TRBV12-3 or TRBV12-4 to TRBJ1-6; D not resolved. This CDR3 is 17 amino acids long. Trimming took off 6 bases at V and 2 bases at J, with 17 bases between the two ends. CDR3 amino acids: CASSPRANSPYNSPLHF. The CDR3 nucleotides are TGTGCCAGCAGCCCTCGGGCCAATTCACCCTATAATTCACCCCTCCACTTT.

A note on this clonotype: A junction boundary mismatches the germline segment, possibly from a read error. V usage is TRBV7-9 and J usage is TRBJ2-4, with TRBD1 identical over 9 bases. Germline assignment: CDR1 SEHNR and CDR2 FQNEAQ (reference sequence). This CDR3 has 13 amino acids. CDR3 coding DNA: TGTGCCAGCAGCCACAGGGGAGGACAGGGGTTGGACTTC. It encodes CASSHRGGQGLDF.

This clonotype was seen repeatedly, ten times or more. V gene TRBV4-1 combines with J gene TRBJ2-1, with 7 positions matching TRBD2. This CDR3 region has 15 residues. Germline CDR1 is MGHRA and CDR2 is YSYEKL. Trimming took 5 bases from V and 8 from J; bases not matched to a gene: 12. The DNA for the CDR3 is TGCGCCAGCAGCTTCGCTGACGGGAGGAGCGATGAGCAGTTCTTC. This sequence encodes CASSFADGRSDEQFF.

This clonotype was counted at least ten times. The rearrangement uses TRBV9 and TRBJ2-1, with 9 nucleotides matching TRBD2. The V and J ends lost 0 bases and 10 bases, in that order; junction bases with no gene match: 17. Per germline, CDR1 SGDLS and CDR2 YYNGEE. The length of the CDR3 is 18 residues. The CDR3 here is CASSVGAGAGGIYVEQFF. For the CDR3, the DNA is TGTGCCAGCAGCGTAGGGGCCGGAGCGGGAGGTATCTATGTAGAGCAGTTCTTC.

The chain uses TRBV11-2 and TRBJ1-2; 12 nucleotides match TRBD1. J was trimmed by 4 bases and V by 4 bases; bases with no gene match: 4. The CDR3 length is 15 residues. Germline values: CDR1 SGHAT, CDR2 FQNNGV. The CDR3 nucleotides are TGTGCCAGCAGCTCCGGGACAGGGGGCCCCTATGGCTACACCTTC. This sequence encodes CASSSGTGGPYGYTF.

In this sample, this clonotype turned up a few times. This rearrangement joins TRBV5-1 to TRBJ2-3; 11 nucleotides align to TRBD1. With 0 bases clipped from V and 3 bases from J, the junction kept 9 bases outside the gene matches. The CDR3 is made up of 18 amino acids. The germline V gene encodes CDR1 SGHRS and CDR2 YFSETQ. CDR3 loop: CASSLARDRGIKTDTQYF. In DNA, the CDR3 is TGCGCCAGCAGCTTGGCCCGGGACAGGGGGATTAAAACAGATACGCAGTATTTT. Drawing the rest from reference TRBV5-1 and TRBJ2-3, the complete variable domain is KAGVTQTPRYLIKTRGQQVTLSCSPISGHRSVSWYQQTPGQGLQFLFEYFSETQRNKGNFPGRFSGRQFSNSRSEMNVSTLELGDSALYLCASSLARDRGIKTDTQYFGPGTRLTVL.

The rearrangement uses TRBV3-1 and TRBJ2-1, with D possibly matching TRBD2 (5 bases). CDR3 length: 18 amino acids. Deletions cut 2 bases from V and 0 bases from J, with 17 bases between. Germline CDR1 and CDR2: LGHDT and YNNKEL (reference sequence). CDR3 bases: TGTGCCAGCAGCCAATTCGTAACGGGAAGAGGCTCCTACAATGAGCAGTTCTTC. Its translation: CASSQFVTGRGSYNEQFF.

V gene TRBV20-1 combines with J gene TRBJ1-5; no clear D. This CDR3 is built from 13 residues. V was trimmed by 0 bases and J by 4 bases, leaving 7 bases between them. Germline assignment: CDR1 DFQATT and CDR2 SNEGSKA (reference sequence). The CDR3 DNA reads as TGCAGTGCTAGAGATTTGAGGAATCAGCCCCAGCATTTT. Protein: CSARDLRNQPQHF.